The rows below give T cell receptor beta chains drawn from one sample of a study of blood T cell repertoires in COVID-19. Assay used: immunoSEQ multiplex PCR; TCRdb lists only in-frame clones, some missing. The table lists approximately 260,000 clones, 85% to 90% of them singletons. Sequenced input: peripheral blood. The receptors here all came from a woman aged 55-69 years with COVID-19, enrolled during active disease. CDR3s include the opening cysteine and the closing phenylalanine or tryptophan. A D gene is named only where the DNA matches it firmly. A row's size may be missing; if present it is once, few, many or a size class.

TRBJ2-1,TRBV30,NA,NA,TGTGCCTGGAGGGCGGGGAGCTCCTACAATGAGCAGTTCTTC,CAWRAGSSYNEQFF
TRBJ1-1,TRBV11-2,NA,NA,TGTGCCAGCAGCTTAGTTCGATCGGGGAACACTGAAGCTTTCTTT,CASSLVRSGNTEAFF
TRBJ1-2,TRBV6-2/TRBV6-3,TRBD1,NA,TGTGCCAGCAGTGGGGTCCCGGGACAGGCTAAGATGAACTATGGCTACACCTTC,CASSGVPGQAKMNYGYTF
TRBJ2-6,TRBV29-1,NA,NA,TGCAGCGTTAATACTGGGGCCAACGTCCTGACTTTC,CSVNTGANVLTF
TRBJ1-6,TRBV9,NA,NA,TGTGCCAGCAGCGTAGAGCCAAGGGAGGATTCACCCCTCCACTTT,CASSVEPREDSPLHF
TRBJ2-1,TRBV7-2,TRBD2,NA,TGTGCCAGCAGTCCGACTAGCGGGGGGTTCGATGAGCAGTTCTTC,CASSPTSGGFDEQFF
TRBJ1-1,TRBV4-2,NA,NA,TGTGCCAGCAGCCAAGACGCAGGGAACACTGAAGCTTTCTTT,CASSQDAGNTEAFF
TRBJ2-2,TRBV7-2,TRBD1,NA,TGTGCCAGCAGCTTCGACAGGGGCGACGGGGAGCTGTTTTTT,CASSFDRGDGELFF
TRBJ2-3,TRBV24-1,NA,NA,TGTGCCACCAGTGGTGCGGCCGACAGCACAGATACGCAGTATTTT,CATSGAADSTDTQYF
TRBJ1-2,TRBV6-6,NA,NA,TGTGCCAGCAGTTCGGTCAGGGGATTATTCGAAGGTGGCTACACCTTC,CASSSVRGLFEGGYTF
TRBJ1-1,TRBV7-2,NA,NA,TGTGCCAGCAGCTTCCCCTCCAGGTCTGAAGCTTTCTTT,CASSFPSRSEAFF
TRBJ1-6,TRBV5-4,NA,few,TGTGCCAGCAGCTTCGGGGGGAGATACGGTTCACCCCTCCACTTT,CASSFGGRYGSPLHF
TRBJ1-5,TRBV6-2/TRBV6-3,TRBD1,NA,TGTGCCAGCAGTTACTCTGGACAGGGACTAAGAAGTCAGCCCCAGCATTTT,CASSYSGQGLRSQPQHF
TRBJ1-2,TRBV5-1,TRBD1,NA,TGCGCCAGCAGCTTACGACAGGGCTATGGCTACACCTTC,CASSLRQGYGYTF
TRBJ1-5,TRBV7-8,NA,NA,TGTGCCAGCAGCCGAACGAGTAATCAGCCCCAGCATTTT,CASSRTSNQPQHF
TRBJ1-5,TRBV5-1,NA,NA,TGCGCCAGCAGCTTGGACGGGGTACAGCCCCAGCATTTT,CASSLDGVQPQHF
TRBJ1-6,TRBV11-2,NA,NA,TGTGCCAGCAGCCTTAGATCTTTGGAGGATTCACCCCTCCACTTT,CASSLRSLEDSPLHF
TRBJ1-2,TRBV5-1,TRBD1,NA,TGCGCCAGCAACTGGGACAGGGGGCCCTATGGCTACACCTTC,CASNWDRGPYGYTF
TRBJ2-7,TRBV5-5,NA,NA,TGTGCAAGCAGAGGGGGTATAACCTACGAGCAGTACTTC,CASRGGITYEQYF
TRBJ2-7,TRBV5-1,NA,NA,TGCGCCAGCAGCTTGGTCCCCTCAGGATCTACCTACGAGCAGTACTTC,CASSLVPSGSTYEQYF
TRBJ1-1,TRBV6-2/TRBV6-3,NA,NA,TGTGCCAGCAGTTATTCAGGGGATGTCACTGAAGCTTTCTTT,CASSYSGDVTEAFF
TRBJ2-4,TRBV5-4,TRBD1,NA,TGTGCCAGCAGCTCGGCGATACAGGGGGCAGCCAAAAACATTCAGTACTTC,CASSSAIQGAAKNIQYF
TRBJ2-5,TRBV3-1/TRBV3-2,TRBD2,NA,TGTGGGGCGGGGGGAATAGAGACCCAGTACTTC,CGAGGIETQYF
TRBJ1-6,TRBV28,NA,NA,TGTGCCAGCAGTACAGGCCTTCAGTCACCCCTCCACTTT,CASSTGLQSPLHF
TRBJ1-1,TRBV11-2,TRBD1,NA,TGTGCCAGCAGCTTGGACAGGGAAACTGAAGCTTTCTTT,CASSLDRETEAFF
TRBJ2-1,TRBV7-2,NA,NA,TGTGCCAGCAGCTTAGCTATTAGCTCCTACAATGAGCAGTTCTTC,CASSLAISSYNEQFF
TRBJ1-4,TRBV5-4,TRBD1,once,TGTGCCAGCAGCGCCGGGACAGGCGAAAAACTGTTTTTT,CASSAGTGEKLFF
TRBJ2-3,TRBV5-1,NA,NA,TGCGCCAGCAGCTCGGCTAGCAACACAGATACGCAGTATTTT,CASSSASNTDTQYF
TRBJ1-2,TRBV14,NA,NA,TGTGCCAGCAGCCAAAGGGGCCGAATGAGCTACACCTTC,CASSQRGRMSYTF
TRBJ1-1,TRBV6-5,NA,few,TGTGCCAGCAACGTACAGGGTATGATGAACACTGAAGCTTTCTTT,CASNVQGMMNTEAFF
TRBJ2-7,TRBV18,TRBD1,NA,TGTGCCAGCTCACTCGGGACAGGGGAGAAGCAGTACTTC,CASSLGTGEKQYF
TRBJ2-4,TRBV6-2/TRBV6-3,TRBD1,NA,TGTGCCAGCAGTTCCCGGGACAGGGGGTTATACATTCAGTACTTC,CASSSRDRGLYIQYF
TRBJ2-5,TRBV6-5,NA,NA,TGTGCCAGCAGTTTCAGGGACTCGGCCCAGTACTTC,CASSFRDSAQYF
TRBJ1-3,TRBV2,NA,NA,TGTGCCAGCAGTGTAACCACGGGAGGAAACACCATATATTTT,CASSVTTGGNTIYF
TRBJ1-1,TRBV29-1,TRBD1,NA,TGCAGCGTTGCACTGACAGGGGGAAGTACTGAAGCTTTCTTT,CSVALTGGSTEAFF
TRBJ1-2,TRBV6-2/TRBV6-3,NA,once,TGTGCCAGCAGTTTGCCAGGGGAGTATCGCTACACCTTC,CASSLPGEYRYTF
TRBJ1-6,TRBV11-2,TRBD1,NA,TGTGCCAGCAGTCCAGGGGGCTATAGTTATTCACCCCTCCACTTT,CASSPGGYSYSPLHF
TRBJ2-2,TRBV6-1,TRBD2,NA,TGTGCCAGCAGTGAATTACTAGCGGGGGGAAACACCGGGGAGCTGTTTTTT,CASSELLAGGNTGELFF
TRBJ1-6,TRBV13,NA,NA,TGTGCCAGCAGCCTCGAGGGGGGGCGAACCACGCGCCTCCACTTT,CASSLEGGRTTRLHF
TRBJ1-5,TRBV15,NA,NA,TGTGCCACCAGGCCCCCCAGTGAGGGGCCCCAGCATTTT,CATRPPSEGPQHF
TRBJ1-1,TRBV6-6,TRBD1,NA,TGTGCCAGCAGCTGGGGGACAGGGGGCAGGTACACTGAAGCTTTCTTT,CASSWGTGGRYTEAFF
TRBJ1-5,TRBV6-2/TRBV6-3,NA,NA,TGTGCCAGCAGTTACGGCTGGACAGTAAATCAGCCCCAGCATTTT,CASSYGWTVNQPQHF
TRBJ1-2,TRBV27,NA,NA,TGTGCCAGCAGTTTATCGCCCGGGATGGGTGTCGGCTACACCTTC,CASSLSPGMGVGYTF
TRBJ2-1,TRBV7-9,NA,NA,TGTGCCAGCAGCTCCTACGGGGGGCGATCCTACAATGAGCAGTTCTTC,CASSSYGGRSYNEQFF
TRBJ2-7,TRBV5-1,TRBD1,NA,TGCGCCAGCAGCTTGGCCGGCAGGGGGAAAGGAACCTACGAGCAGTACTTC,CASSLAGRGKGTYEQYF
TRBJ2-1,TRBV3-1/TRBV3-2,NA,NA,TGTGCCAGCAGCCAAGATAGGCTAGCCCACAATGAGCAGTTCTTC,CASSQDRLAHNEQFF